This T cell receptor (beta chain) appears in the sequencing data of a study of T cells after yellow fever vaccination. Findings of the study overall: A limited proportion of clonotypes was detected within both the CD4 and CD8 compartments.

As TCR cDNA was made by 5'RACE template switching, a universal primer site and UMIs were added. A single record per CDR3 protein comes from TCRdb applying MiXCR to the 5' RACE reads. The sample includes some 23,000 distinct CDR3 sequences, around 3.5% of them seen just once. This clonotype showed up many times. The CDR3 length is 15 residues. Germline V gene sequence: CDR1 LGHDT, CDR2 YNNKEL (reference sequence). The J segment lost 1 base and the V segment lost 4 bases, leaving 4 bases of the junction unmatched. V usage is TRBV3-1 and J usage is TRBJ2-3; 8 nucleotides match TRBD2. The sequencing here drew on PBMCs, either bulk or a sorted T-cell subset (CD4+, CD8+, memory, or dextramer-sorted; not recorded which), taken about 41 days after the first yellow fever vaccination. This receptor was taken from a man between 18 and 29 years old who received the YFV17D yellow fever vaccine. The DNA of the CDR3 is TGTGCCAGCAGCCCCCTCGGGGGGGGCACAGATACGCAGTATTTT. Protein: CASSPLGGGTDTQYF.